This TCR beta chain is drawn from a study of T cell responses to AZD1222 COVID-19 vaccine. Looking at the study overall: Second doses that came at about 4 or about 12 weeks were put together. General study results and limits: Compared with day 0, the breadth and depth of the Spike-specific TCR repertoire rose significantly after two doses of AZD1222. In the spike-specific TCR repertoire, nearly half reportedly target unmutated variant regions. A mostly white British donor set with more females was recruited, and clonal diversity was possibly underestimated.

This clone has just one count. Antigen specificity is unknown. Assay: immunoSEQ multiplex PCR; the TCRdb copy retains only in-frame clones and omits some. The table includes approximately 160,000 clones, around 94% detected once. With V trimmed by 5 bases and J by 1 base, 4 bases remained unmatched. This CDR3 is 15 amino acids long. Germline CDR1 reads SEHNR; CDR2 reads FQNEAQ (reference sequence). The material was peripheral blood, obtained on day 0 of AZD1222 vaccination. The chain couples TRBV7-9 to TRBJ2-2, with TRBD1 matching 7 bases. The source of this sequence is an adult in good health. CDR3 loop: CASSRTGQNTGELFF. The CDR3, as DNA: TGTGCCAGCAGCCGGACAGGCCAGAACACCGGGGAGCTGTTTTTT. The full variable domain, completed using reference TRBV7-9 and TRBJ2-2, is DTGVSQNPRHKITKRGQNVTFRCDPISEHNRLYWYRQTLGQGPEFLTYFQNEAQLEKSRLLSDRFSAERPKGSFSTLEIQRTEQGDSAMYLCASSRTGQNTGELFFGEGSRLTVL.